This passage covers 28 T cell receptor beta chains from one sample sequenced in a study of control samples from healthy donors and cancer patients. Sequencing was performed with immunoSEQ multiplex PCR; in TCRdb, only in-frame clones are kept and a portion is missing. The data show 80,000 to 85,000 clones, with 70% to 90% seen just once and around 5.7% held by the top ten. Sample: blood. The origin of the receptors is a woman aged 50 to 60 in good health.

J is TRBJ1-1 and V is TRBV6-5; no firm D call. The CDR3 covers 14 residues. Looked up from germline, CDR1 is MNHEY and CDR2 is SVGAGI. V lost 6 bases and J 3 bases, leaving 14 bases between the germline ends. The CDR3 is CASRPIGSDTEAFF. Here the CDR3 DNA reads TGTGCCAGCAGGCCTATTGGGTCCGACACTGAAGCTTTCTTT.

J is TRBJ2-7 and V is TRBV5-1; D perhaps matches TRBD1 (8 bases). The CDR3 totals 15 residues. V was clipped by 4 bases and J by 2 bases, with 16 bases between them. CDR1 and CDR2 from the germline V gene are SGHRS and YFSETQ. The CDR3 loop is CASSGNTGGAYEQYF. CDR3 in DNA: TGCGCCAGCAGCGGTAATACAGGGGGGGCCTACGAGCAGTACTTC.

This chain joins TRBV6-5 and TRBJ1-1; the match to TRBD1 covers 7 bases. This CDR3 is built from 12 residues. Germline-derived CDR1 and CDR2 are MNHEY and SVGAGI. Unmatched junction bases numbered 5, after V lost 4 bases and J lost 9 bases. CDR3 in amino acids: CASSSGQLKAFF. The CDR3 nucleotides read TGTGCCAGCAGTTCGGGACAGCTCAAAGCTTTCTTT.

V usage is TRBV9 and J usage is TRBJ1-6, with D possibly TRBD1 on 6 matching bases. This CDR3 has 16 residues. Germline values: CDR1 SGDLS, CDR2 YYNGEE. Trimming shortened V by 3 bases and J by 2 bases, and 12 bases separated the two germline ends. CDR3 residues: CASSGQEGTYNSPLHF. Here the CDR3 DNA reads TGTGCCAGCAGCGGACAGGAGGGGACCTATAATTCACCCCTCCACTTT. The complete variable domain, with remaining parts taken from reference TRBV9 and TRBJ1-6, reads DSGVTQTPKHLITATGQRVTLRCSPRSGDLSVYWYQQSLDQGLQFLIQYYNGEERAKGNILERFSAQQFPDLHSELNLSSLELGDSALYFCASSGQEGTYNSPLHFGNGTRLTVT.

The chain carries TRBV25-1 and TRBJ2-7; no clear D. The CDR3 covers 14 residues. Germline CDR1 and CDR2: MGHDK and SYGVNS. Trimming shortened V by 6 bases and J by 5 bases, and 17 bases separated the two germline ends. The CDR3 DNA follows: TGTGCCAGCAGCGAGGACCTCATTACCCACGAGCAGTACTTC. As protein: CASSEDLITHEQYF.

V is TRBV6-6 and J is TRBJ2-5; D may be TRBD1 (6 bases). The CDR3 runs to 13 residues. Germline V gene lookup returns CDR1 MNHNY and CDR2 SVGAGI (reference sequence). V gave up 6 bases and J gave up 6 bases, with 14 bases separating them. CDR3 sequence: CASRPGHPQTQYF. CDR3 sequence (DNA): TGTGCCAGCAGGCCGGGACACCCACAGACCCAGTACTTC.

The chain is built from TRBV2 and TRBJ1-1; tentative D call: TRBD1 (6 bases). From germline, CDR1 is SNHLY and CDR2 FYNNEI. This CDR3 spans 16 amino acids. V was shortened by 4 bases and J by 0 bases, with 15 bases between the two germline ends. The CDR3 spells CASSGGTQSMNTEAFF. The CDR3 DNA is TGTGCCAGCAGTGGCGGGACACAGTCCATGAACACTGAAGCTTTCTTT.

V and J are TRBV5-4 and TRBJ2-7; D is unresolved. The CDR3 sequence is 14 residues long. The V end lost 0 bases, the J end lost 7 bases, and 14 bases lay between the germline ends. In germline, CDR1 is SGHNT, CDR2 YYREEE (reference sequence). Here the CDR3 DNA reads TGTGCCAGCAGCTTGGGCTCCGGTTTCCGGGAGCAGTACTTC. Its protein is CASSLGSGFREQYF.

The gene calls are TRBV19 and TRBJ1-2; 7 positions agree with TRBD1. In germline, CDR1 is LNHDA, CDR2 SQIVND (reference sequence). The V segment lost 1 base and the J segment 5 bases; nucleotides outside the gene matches: 7. The CDR3 is made up of 15 amino acids. The CDR3 loop reads CASSIVLGQVYGYTF. DNA of the CDR3: TGTGCCAGTAGTATAGTTCTAGGACAGGTATATGGCTACACCTTC. The full variable domain, rest sourced from reference TRBV19 and TRBJ1-2, is DGGITQSPKYLFRKEGQNVTLSCEQNLNHDAMYWYRQDPGQGLRLIYYSQIVNDFQKGDIAEGYSVSREKKESFPLTVTSAQKNPTAFYLCASSIVLGQVYGYTFGSGTRLTVV.

The CDR3 DNA reads as TGTGCCAGCAGAAATGGAGACAGGGGGCATGATTCGCAGTATTTT. It is translated as CASRNGDRGHDSQYF. The V call is TRBV5-8, the J call TRBJ2-3; 10 positions agree with TRBD1. Germline CDR1 and CDR2: SGHTS and YDEGEE. Trimming cost V 5 bases and J 10 bases; bases outside gene matches: 13. The CDR3 consists of 15 residues.

The V and J genes are TRBV6-5 and TRBJ1-6; no firm D call. The CDR3 length is 12 residues. V was clipped by 6 bases and J by 7 bases, with 7 bases between them. Germline V gene data show CDR1 as MNHEY and CDR2 as SVGAGI. CDR3 in DNA: TGTGCCAGCAGAGTGGGAAATTCACCCCTCCACTTT. Translating it yields CASRVGNSPLHF.

V and J are TRBV10-3 and TRBJ2-7; TRBD1 might be the D (6 bases). The germline gives CDR1 ENHRY, CDR2 SYGVKD. V was pared by 3 bases and J by 2 bases, with 11 bases between. This CDR3 is 14 amino acids long. The CDR3 loop is CAISDDRFPYEQYF. CDR3 DNA: TGTGCCATCAGTGACGACAGGTTCCCCTACGAGCAGTACTTC.

The chain couples TRBV5-6 to TRBJ1-1; possibly TRBD1 for D (6 bases). The V end lost 0 bases, the J end lost 0 bases, and 15 bases lay between the germline ends. The length of the CDR3 is 17 residues. The germline V gene has CDR1 SGHDT and CDR2 YYEEEE. CDR3 DNA sequence: TGTGCCAGCAGCTTGGTGCTCACAGGGTCCCTGAACACTGAAGCTTTCTTT. Encoded protein: CASSLVLTGSLNTEAFF.

The chain couples TRBV5-4 to TRBJ2-7; D uncertain. CDR1 is SGHNT and CDR2 is YYREEE in the germline V gene (reference sequence). The CDR3 length is 14 residues. V lost 0 bases to trimming and J lost 1 base, with 8 bases between them. The CDR3 coding sequence is TGTGCCAGCAGCTTGGATGCCAGATCCTACGAGCAGTACTTC. It specifies CASSLDARSYEQYF.

The V gene is TRBV6-5, the J gene TRBJ1-5; 7 nucleotides match TRBD1. With 6 bases clipped from V and 1 base from J, the junction kept 6 bases outside the gene matches. CDR1 and CDR2 from the germline V gene are MNHEY and SVGAGI. This CDR3 has 15 amino acids. The CDR3 loop is CASRNRGASNQPQHF. As DNA, the CDR3 is TGTGCCAGCAGAAACAGGGGTGCGAGCAATCAGCCCCAGCATTTT.

The count of this clone is one. The chain is built from TRBV4-1 and TRBJ1-5, with 7 bases lining up with TRBD1. Germline CDR1 is MGHRA and CDR2 is YSYEKL. After removal of 1 base from V and 1 base from J, the junction contained 7 bases not matched to a gene. This CDR3 comprises 17 residues. CDR3 in amino acids: CASSQVPTGSSNQPQHF. CDR3 nucleotides: TGCGCCAGCAGCCAAGTTCCGACAGGGTCGAGCAATCAGCCCCAGCATTTT.

V and J are TRBV30 and TRBJ1-1, with 7 bases identical to TRBD1. CDR3 length equals 15 residues. The trim removed 4 bases at V and 7 bases at J, leaving 15 bases unmatched. Germline values: CDR1 GTSNPN, CDR2 SVGIG (reference sequence). The CDR3 nucleotides are TGTGCCTGGAAGTCAGGGGGGGGGCTGGGCGGTGAAGCTTTCTTT. Residues: CAWKSGGGLGGEAFF. Together with reference TRBV30 and TRBJ1-1, the CDR3 gives the full variable domain: SQTIHQWPATLVQPVGSPLSLECTVEGTSNPNLYWYRQAAGRGLQLLFYSVGIGQISSEVPQNLSASRPQDRQFILSSKKLLLSDSGFYLCAWKSGGGLGGEAFFGQGTRLTVV.

V usage is TRBV4-1 and J usage is TRBJ2-6; TRBD1 is a possible D gene (6 bases). The germline V gene has CDR1 MGHRA and CDR2 YSYEKL. The ends were cut back, 7 bases at V and 0 bases at J, with 16 bases in the middle. The CDR3 loop spans 17 amino acids. The CDR3 loop reads CASTPETGSSGANVLTF. The CDR3 bases are TGCGCCAGCACCCCTGAAACAGGGAGCTCTGGGGCCAACGTCCTGACTTTC.

This clone has just a few counts. The chain combines TRBV5-6 with TRBJ2-3; D ambiguous. CDR1 is SGHDT and CDR2 is YYEEEE in the germline V gene. The CDR3 runs 14 residues. Deletions cut 0 bases from V and 3 bases from J, with 8 bases between. The CDR3 DNA reads as TGTGCCAGCAGCTTGGACGTTAATACAGATACGCAGTATTTT. Its protein product is CASSLDVNTDTQYF.

The J gene is TRBJ2-3, the V gene TRBV10-2; 9 bases line up with TRBD2. Germline V gene lookup returns CDR1 WSHSY and CDR2 SAAADI. V was pared by 4 bases and J by 2 bases, with 4 bases of the junction left unmatched. The CDR3 runs to 15 residues. Written as DNA, the CDR3 is TGCGCCAGCAGTGCTCGCGGGGGGGCCACAGATACGCAGTATTTT. This codes for CASSARGGATDTQYF.

This chain uses TRBV10-2 with TRBJ2-3; D gene ambiguous. Trimming took off 4 bases at V and 1 base at J, with 9 bases between the two ends. There are 14 residues in the CDR3. Germline V gene lookup returns CDR1 WSHSY and CDR2 SAAADI. CDR3 region: CASSGGKRTDTQYF. The CDR3 bases are TGCGCCAGCAGTGGGGGTAAGCGCACAGATACGCAGTATTTT.

This chain joins TRBV6-5 and TRBJ1-1; D gene uncertain. Trimming took off 8 bases at V and 0 bases at J, with 16 bases between the two ends. CDR1 MNHEY and CDR2 SVGAGI come from the germline V gene. The length of the CDR3 is 15 residues. As DNA, the CDR3 is TGTGCCAGCCTATCTTGGGAGAGAATGAACACTGAAGCTTTCTTT. Its translation is CASLSWERMNTEAFF.

The gene calls are TRBV19 and TRBJ2-2; D remains ambiguous. The CDR3 spans 13 residues. Germline values: CDR1 LNHDA, CDR2 SQIVND (reference sequence). V was shortened by 5 bases and J by 2 bases, with 6 bases between the two germline ends. CDR3 residues: CASSGPNTGELFF. The CDR3 DNA is TGTGCCAGTAGTGGGCCTAACACCGGGGAGCTGTTTTTT.

V and J are TRBV5-1 and TRBJ2-2; no definite D call. Trimming removed 0 bases from V and 5 bases from J, with 8 bases in between. CDR1 is SGHRS and CDR2 is YFSETQ in the germline V gene. The CDR3 is 14 residues long. CDR3 region: CASSLVGQTGELFF. CDR3 sequence (DNA): TGCGCCAGCAGCTTGGTTGGGCAAACCGGGGAGCTGTTTTTT.

The gene calls are TRBV27 and TRBJ1-1; no clear D. The CDR3 runs 14 residues. The germline CDR1 and CDR2 sequences are MNHEY and SMNVEV (reference sequence). V lost 3 bases, J lost 8 bases, and 16 bases lay in between. CDR3: CASSFHRDRLEAFF. Written as DNA, the CDR3 is TGTGCCAGCAGTTTTCACCGGGATAGGCTCGAAGCTTTCTTT.

This chain joins TRBV19 and TRBJ2-2, with 7 nucleotides matching TRBD2. The germline CDR1 and CDR2 sequences are LNHDA and SQIVND (reference sequence). After removal of 6 bases from V and 4 bases from J, the junction contained 11 bases not matched to a gene. The CDR3 length is 16 residues. CDR3 amino acids: CASRPGGGTTTGELFF. CDR3 nucleotides: TGTGCCAGTAGGCCTGGGGGGGGGACTACCACCGGGGAGCTGTTTTTT.

The chain recombines TRBV4-2 with TRBJ1-4; D is uncertain. V dropped 1 base and J dropped 7 bases, with 10 bases sitting between them. Germline V CDR1 and CDR2: LGHNA, YNFKEQ. This CDR3 contains 14 residues. CDR3 region: CASSQGVEREKLFF. CDR3 DNA sequence: TGTGCCAGCAGCCAAGGCGTAGAGCGTGAAAAACTGTTTTTT.

The CDR3 here is CAWSSGLMGQPQHF. The CDR3 DNA follows: TGTGCCTGGAGTAGTGGCCTTATGGGTCAGCCCCAGCATTTT. This chain connects TRBV30 to TRBJ1-5; D not certain. Germline CDR1 reads GTSNPN; CDR2 reads SVGIG (reference sequence). Trimming cost V 2 bases and J 6 bases, with 14 bases left between them. CDR3 length: 14 amino acids.